Below, 23 T cell receptor beta chains from the same sample are listed, as sequenced in a study of PD-L1 blockade in urothelial cancer. Time point meaning: peripheral blood 6 weeks after treatment start. Measured with immunoSEQ multiplex PCR; TCRdb has only the in-frame clones, and not every one. The sample holds about 120,000 clones, roughly 89% seen once. The source material was PBMCs, sampled around atezolizumab (anti-PD-L1) treatment. The receptors stem from a man aged 60 to 69 with urothelial cancer.

The chain has TRBV27 and TRBJ2-7; 14 bases align to TRBD2. CDR1 and CDR2 from the germline V gene are MNHEY and SMNVEV (reference sequence). The CDR3 extends over 14 amino acids. With 4 bases clipped from V and 6 bases from J, the junction kept 2 bases outside the gene matches. CDR3 region: CASSWTSGRPEQYF. The CDR3 DNA reads as TGTGCCAGCAGTTGGACTAGCGGGAGGCCCGAGCAGTACTTC.

The gene calls are TRBV18 and TRBJ1-5; tentatively, D is TRBD1 (6 bases). The CDR3 extends over 15 amino acids. Germline V gene sequence: CDR1 KGHSH, CDR2 LQKENI. V was shortened by 5 bases and J by 10 bases, with 21 bases between the two germline ends. DNA of the CDR3: TGTGCCAGCTCAGCCAGGGGAGTGTCGATCAGCCCCCAGCATTTT. Translating it yields CASSARGVSISPQHF.

The chain carries TRBV11-2 and TRBJ2-1; D perhaps matches TRBD2 (6 bases). CDR3 size: 16 residues. V shed 2 bases and J shed 9 bases, with 20 bases lying between them. Looked up from germline, CDR1 is SGHAT and CDR2 is FQNNGV. The CDR3: CASSLPTRLQRGEQFF. The CDR3, as DNA: TGTGCCAGCAGCTTACCGACTAGACTACAAAGGGGTGAGCAGTTCTTC.

This clone appeared a few times. The V gene is TRBV21-1, the J gene TRBJ2-7; the table names TRBD1, a call not compared with the DNA. TRBV21-1 is a pseudogene segment. The CDR3 contains 15 residues. The CDR3: CASSLGQGAQYEQYF. DNA of the CDR3: TGTGCCAGCAGCTTAGGACAGGGGGCACAGTACGAGCAGTACTTC.

The chain links TRBV5-5 to TRBJ1-1; no clear D gene. The CDR3 contains 13 residues. Trimming shortened V by 0 bases and J by 2 bases, and 5 bases separated the two germline ends. The germline gives CDR1 SGHKS, CDR2 YYEKEE (reference sequence). This chain's CDR3 is CASSLGPNTEAFF. Written as DNA, the CDR3 is TGTGCCAGCAGCTTGGGTCCAAACACTGAAGCTTTCTTT.

The chain joins TRBV5-1 to TRBJ2-7, with D unresolved. CDR3 length: 12 residues. The germline V gene has CDR1 SGHRS and CDR2 YFSETQ. V lost 4 bases and J 6 bases, leaving 11 bases between the germline ends. The CDR3 DNA follows: TGCGCCAGCAGCCCCTACCCAGGCGAGCAGTACTTC. This gives the protein CASSPYPGEQYF.

This rearrangement joins TRBV7-3 to TRBJ2-3; 12 bases line up with TRBD2. With 6 bases clipped from V and 2 bases from J, the junction kept 3 bases outside the gene matches. This CDR3 comprises 15 residues. CDR1 is SGHTA, CDR2 FQGTGA, per germline. CDR3 protein: CASSLAGGPTDTQYF. For the CDR3, the DNA is TGTGCCAGCAGTCTAGCGGGGGGGCCCACAGATACGCAGTATTTT.

The rearrangement uses TRBV10-3 and TRBJ1-2; unclear D gene. V lost 3 bases, J lost 4 bases, and 9 bases lay in between. The CDR3 runs to 13 residues. Germline V gene sequence: CDR1 ENHRY, CDR2 SYGVKD. DNA of the CDR3: TGTGCCATCAGTGAACGGACTACCTATGGCTACACCTTC. Protein product: CAISERTTYGYTF.

The gene calls are TRBV7-3 and TRBJ2-7, with D perhaps TRBD1 (7 bases). The CDR3 spans 14 residues. Trimming took 0 bases from V and 2 from J, leaving 8 bases between them. Germline values: CDR1 SGHTA, CDR2 FQGTGA. The CDR3 spells CASSLTRGAYEQYF. The DNA of the CDR3 is TGTGCCAGCAGCTTAACCAGGGGGGCCTACGAGCAGTACTTC.

The rearrangement uses TRBV6-5 and TRBJ1-4; 7 bases fit TRBD1. Unmatched junction bases numbered 5, after V lost 3 bases and J lost 7 bases. In germline, CDR1 is MNHEY, CDR2 SVGAGI. This CDR3 contains 14 residues. The CDR3 DNA reads TGTGCCAGCAGTTATGGGGCAGGGGGTGAAAAACTGTTTTTT. Protein sequence: CASSYGAGGEKLFF.

V usage is TRBV29-1 and J usage is TRBJ2-1; a possible D gene is TRBD2 (5 bases). Trimming stripped 6 bases from V and 4 bases from J, with 16 bases between. This CDR3 has 14 amino acids. Germline CDR1 is SQVTM and CDR2 is ANQGSEA. CDR3 amino acids: CSVRMEERYNEQFF. The CDR3 DNA reads TGCAGCGTGCGAATGGAGGAGAGGTACAATGAGCAGTTCTTC.

V is TRBV29-1 and J is TRBJ1-5; TRBD1 is a possible D gene (6 bases). Trimming left V 6 bases short and J 2 bases short, with 14 bases between. CDR3 length: 14 amino acids. Per the germline V gene, CDR1 is SQVTM and CDR2 is ANQGSEA. This chain's CDR3 is CSVAPSGGNQPQHF. The DNA for the CDR3 is TGCAGCGTGGCCCCCTCAGGGGGCAATCAGCCCCAGCATTTT.

This clone was seen only once. The chain recombines TRBV5-4 with TRBJ2-7; 8 bases are a match to TRBD2. Germline lookup yields CDR1 SGHNT and CDR2 YYREEE (reference sequence). The CDR3 totals 16 residues. V shed 4 bases, J shed 2 bases, and the junction held 11 bases outside the gene matches. The CDR3 DNA is TGTGCCAGCAGCGACGAACCGGGACTAGGGGCCTACGAGCAGTACTTC. Its protein is CASSDEPGLGAYEQYF.

The chain links TRBV4-3 to TRBJ2-1, with D possibly being TRBD2 (7 bases). This CDR3 has 17 residues. The V and J ends lost 0 bases and 9 bases respectively, with 21 bases between them. Germline V gives CDR1 LGHNA, CDR2 YSLEER. CDR3 protein: CASSQDFAGAGSVEQFF. The CDR3 DNA follows: TGCGCCAGCAGCCAAGATTTTGCGGGGGCAGGGAGCGTTGAGCAGTTCTTC.

The chain recombines TRBV18 with TRBJ1-2; TRBD1 is a possible D gene (5 bases). This CDR3 is built from 14 residues. From germline, CDR1 is KGHSH and CDR2 LQKENI. Trimming removed 0 bases at V and 2 bases at J, with 7 bases between. The CDR3 reads CASSPPGGNYGYTF. The CDR3 coding sequence is TGTGCCAGCTCACCACCGGGGGGGAACTATGGCTACACCTTC.

For the CDR3, the DNA is TGTGCCAGCAGGAGACTAGCGGCTGGTCGGTACGAGCAGTACTTC. Encoded protein: CASRRLAAGRYEQYF. V and J are TRBV27 and TRBJ2-7, with 9 bases that match TRBD2. Trimming at V came to 6 bases and at J to 4 bases, leaving 10 bases not matched to a gene. The CDR3 extends over 15 amino acids. Germline assignment: CDR1 MNHEY and CDR2 SMNVEV (reference sequence).

J is TRBJ2-2 and V is TRBV29-1, with D possibly TRBD2 on 7 matching bases. Germline assignment: CDR1 SQVTM and CDR2 ANQGSEA. This CDR3 is built from 15 residues. V shed 4 bases and J shed 4 bases, with 16 bases lying between them. DNA for the CDR3: TGCAGCGTTGGGGTGGGGGGGCCCAGCACCGGGGAGCTGTTTTTT. Amino acid sequence: CSVGVGGPSTGELFF.

CDR3 DNA sequence: TGTGCCAGCAGTGGCTCAGCGGGTCATAGCAATCAGCCCCAGCATTTT. Protein product: CASSGSAGHSNQPQHF. The gene calls are TRBV6-1 and TRBJ1-5, with no clear D. Trimming took off 4 bases at V and 0 bases at J, with 13 bases between the two ends. This CDR3 has 16 residues. Germline CDR1 MNHNS, CDR2 SASEGT.

The V and J genes are TRBV15 and TRBJ2-5; D possibly corresponds to TRBD1 (5 bases). The germline V gene encodes CDR1 LNHNV and CDR2 YYDKDF (reference sequence). The V end was cut by 0 bases, the J end by 4 bases, with 18 bases between. This CDR3 contains 17 residues. CDR3 region: CATSRDGPGRVRETQYF. Here the CDR3 DNA reads TGTGCCACCAGCAGAGATGGTCCTGGCAGGGTACGAGAGACCCAGTACTTC.

This chain uses TRBV5-6 with TRBJ2-5; D perhaps matches TRBD1 (5 bases). CDR1 and CDR2 from the germline V gene are SGHDT and YYEEEE. The CDR3 runs to 13 residues. The V gene lost 4 bases and the J gene lost 1 base, with 8 bases spanning the gap. In nucleotides, the CDR3 is TGTGCCAGCAGCGAACAGGTCCAAGAGACCCAGTACTTC. Amino acids: CASSEQVQETQYF. Full variable domain (missing parts from reference TRBV5-6 and TRBJ2-5): DAGVTQSPTHLIKTRGQQVTLRCSPKSGHDTVSWYQQALGQGPQFIFQYYEEEERQRGNFPDRFSGHQFPNYSSELNVNALLLGDSALYLCASSEQVQETQYFGPGTRLLVL.

The chain has TRBV5-1 and TRBJ1-1; the D is unclear. Germline CDR1 SGHRS, CDR2 YFSETQ. Trimming cost V 2 bases and J 6 bases, with 5 bases left between them. This CDR3 comprises 11 residues. CDR3 bases: TGCGCCAGCAGCTTTGGGCCTGAAGCTTTCTTT. This translates into CASSFGPEAFF.

The genes are TRBV11-2 and TRBJ2-1; D gene unclear. Trimming removed 1 base from V and 2 bases from J, with 9 bases in between. Germline CDR1 reads SGHAT; CDR2 reads FQNNGV. The CDR3 sequence is 15 residues long. CDR3 nucleotide sequence: TGTGCCAGCAGCTTAGGGCGGTCTACCTACAATGAGCAGTTCTTC. It is translated as CASSLGRSTYNEQFF.

The chain has TRBV4-2 and TRBJ2-1; maybe TRBD2 (5 bases). CDR3 length: 16 amino acids. V was pared by 1 base and J by 0 bases, with 10 bases between. Per germline, CDR1 LGHNA and CDR2 YNFKEQ. The CDR3 region has the DNA TGTGCCAGCAGCCAAGTCGCGGGCTCCTCCTACAATGAGCAGTTCTTC. This gives the protein CASSQVAGSSYNEQFF.